This note documents a single TCR beta chain sequence. Trimming pared 4 bases from V and 1 base from J, leaving 10 bases between. This CDR3 contains 14 residues. Germline V gene lookup returns CDR1 MDHEN and CDR2 SYDVKM. The data were produced by immunoSEQ multiplex PCR, yet TCRdb's version contains in-frame clones alone and is incomplete. The repertoire holds some 1.5 million clones, with roughly 98% as singletons. The record originates from a study of shared clonotypes between healthy human individuals. Sequenced: naive CD4+ T cells sorted from blood. Noted subset: CD45RA+ positively selected. The source is a man aged 25 to 45 in good health. This chain uses TRBV28 with TRBJ1-1; D is perhaps TRBD1 (5 bases). In DNA form, the CDR3 reads TGTGCCAGCAGTTCCGGCACAGGGAACACTGAAGCTTTCTTT. Translating it yields CASSSGTGNTEAFF.